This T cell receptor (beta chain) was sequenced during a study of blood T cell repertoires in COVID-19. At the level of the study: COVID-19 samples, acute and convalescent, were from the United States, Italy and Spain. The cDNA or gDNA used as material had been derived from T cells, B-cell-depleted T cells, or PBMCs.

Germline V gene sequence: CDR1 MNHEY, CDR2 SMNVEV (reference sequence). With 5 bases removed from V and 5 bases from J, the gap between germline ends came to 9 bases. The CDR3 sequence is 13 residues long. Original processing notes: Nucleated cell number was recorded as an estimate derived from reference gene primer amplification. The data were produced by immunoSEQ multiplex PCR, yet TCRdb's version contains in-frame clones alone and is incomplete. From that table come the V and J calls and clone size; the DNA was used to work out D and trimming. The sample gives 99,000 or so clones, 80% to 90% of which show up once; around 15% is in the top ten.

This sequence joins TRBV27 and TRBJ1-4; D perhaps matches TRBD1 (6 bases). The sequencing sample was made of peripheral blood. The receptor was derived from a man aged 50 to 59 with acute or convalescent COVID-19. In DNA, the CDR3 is TGTGCCAGCAGTACAGGGCGGAATGAAAAACTGTTTTTT. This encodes CASSTGRNEKLFF.